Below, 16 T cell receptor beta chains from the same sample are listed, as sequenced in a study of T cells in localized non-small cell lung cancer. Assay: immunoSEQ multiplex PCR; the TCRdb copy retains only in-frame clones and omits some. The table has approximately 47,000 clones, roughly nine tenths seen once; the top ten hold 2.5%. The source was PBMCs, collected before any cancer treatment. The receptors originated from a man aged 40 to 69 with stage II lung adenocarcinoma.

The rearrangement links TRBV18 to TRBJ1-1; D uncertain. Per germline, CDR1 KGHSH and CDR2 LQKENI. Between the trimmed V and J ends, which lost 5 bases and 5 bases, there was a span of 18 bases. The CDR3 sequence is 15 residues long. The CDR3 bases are TGTGCCAGCTCATCAGGCCAATCAGTCAGTACTGAAGCTTTCTTT. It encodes CASSSGQSVSTEAFF.

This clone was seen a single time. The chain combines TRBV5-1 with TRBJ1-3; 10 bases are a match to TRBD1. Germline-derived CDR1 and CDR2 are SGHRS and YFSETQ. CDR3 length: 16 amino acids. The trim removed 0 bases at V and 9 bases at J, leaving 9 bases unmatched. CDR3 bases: TGCGCCAGCAGCTTGGCTGCCAGGACAGGGGGTATCACCATATATTTT. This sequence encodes CASSLAARTGGITIYF.

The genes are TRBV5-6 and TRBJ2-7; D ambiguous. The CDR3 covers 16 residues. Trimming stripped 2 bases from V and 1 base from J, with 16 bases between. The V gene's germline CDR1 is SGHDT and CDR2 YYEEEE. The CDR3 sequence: CASSFRSSGWSYEQYV. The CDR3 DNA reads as TGTGCCAGCAGCTTTCGTTCGTCGGGTTGGTCCTACGAGCAGTACGTC.

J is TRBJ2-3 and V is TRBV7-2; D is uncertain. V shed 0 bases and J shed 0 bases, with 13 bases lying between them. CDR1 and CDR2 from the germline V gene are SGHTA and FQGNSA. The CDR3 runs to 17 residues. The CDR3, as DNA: TGTGCCAGCAGCTTAGCGCTGGCCTCCCATAGCACAGATACGCAGTATTTT. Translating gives CASSLALASHSTDTQYF. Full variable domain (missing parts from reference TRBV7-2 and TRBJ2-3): GAGVSQSPSNKVTEKGKDVELRCDPISGHTALYWYRQSLGQGLEFLIYFQGNSAPDKSGLPSDRFSAERTGGSVSTLTIQRTQQEDSAVYLCASSLALASHSTDTQYFGPGTRLTVL.

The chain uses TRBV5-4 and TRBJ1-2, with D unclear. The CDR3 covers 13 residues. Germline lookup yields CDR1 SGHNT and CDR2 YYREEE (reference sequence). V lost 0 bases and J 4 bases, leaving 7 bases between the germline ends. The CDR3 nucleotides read TGTGCCAGCAGCTTGGGGGAGGCCTATGGCTACACCTTC. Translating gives CASSLGEAYGYTF. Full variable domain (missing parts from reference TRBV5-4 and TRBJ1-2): ETGVTQSPTHLIKTRGQQVTLRCSSQSGHNTVSWYQQALGQGPQFIFQYYREEENGRGNFPPRFSGLQFPNYSSELNVNALELDDSALYLCASSLGEAYGYTFGSGTRLTVV.

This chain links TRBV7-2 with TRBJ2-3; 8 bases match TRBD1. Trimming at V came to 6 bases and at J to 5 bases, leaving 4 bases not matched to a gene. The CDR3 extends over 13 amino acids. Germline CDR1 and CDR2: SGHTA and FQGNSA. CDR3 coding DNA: TGTGCCAGCAGAGACAGGGGAAGAGATACGCAGTATTTT. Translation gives CASRDRGRDTQYF.

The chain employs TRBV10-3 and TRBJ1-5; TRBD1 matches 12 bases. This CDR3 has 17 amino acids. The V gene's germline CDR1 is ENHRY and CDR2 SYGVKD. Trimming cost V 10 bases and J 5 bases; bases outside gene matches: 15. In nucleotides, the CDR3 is TGTGCCACGGCGCCCGGGACAGGGGGCGAGGGAGATCAGCCCCAGCATTTT. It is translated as CATAPGTGGEGDQPQHF.

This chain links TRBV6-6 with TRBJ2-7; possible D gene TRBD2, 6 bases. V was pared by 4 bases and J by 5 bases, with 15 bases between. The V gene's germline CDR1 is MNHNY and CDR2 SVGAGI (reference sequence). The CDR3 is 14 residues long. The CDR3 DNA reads TGTGCCAGCAGTTCTGGGCAGGAGGGCCACGAGCAGTACTTC. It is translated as CASSSGQEGHEQYF.

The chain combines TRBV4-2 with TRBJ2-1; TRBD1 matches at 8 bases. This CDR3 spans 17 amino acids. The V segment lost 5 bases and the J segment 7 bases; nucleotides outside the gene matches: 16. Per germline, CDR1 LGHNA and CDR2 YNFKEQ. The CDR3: CASSSGGRQGAGNEQFF. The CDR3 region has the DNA TGTGCCAGCAGCTCAGGCGGCAGGCAGGGGGCAGGGAATGAGCAGTTCTTC.

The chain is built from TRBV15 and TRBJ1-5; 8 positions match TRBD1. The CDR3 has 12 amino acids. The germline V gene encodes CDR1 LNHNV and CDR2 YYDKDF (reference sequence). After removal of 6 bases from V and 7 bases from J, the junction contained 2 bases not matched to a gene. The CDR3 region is CATSYRGQPQHF. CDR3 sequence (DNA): TGTGCCACCAGTTACAGGGGGCAGCCCCAGCATTTT.

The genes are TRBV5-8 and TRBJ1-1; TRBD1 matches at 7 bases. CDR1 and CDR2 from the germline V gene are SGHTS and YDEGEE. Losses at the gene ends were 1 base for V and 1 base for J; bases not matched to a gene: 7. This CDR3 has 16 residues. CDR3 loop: CASSLLGGEPNTEAFF. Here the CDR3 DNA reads TGTGCCAGCAGCTTGCTAGGGGGCGAGCCGAACACTGAAGCTTTCTTT.

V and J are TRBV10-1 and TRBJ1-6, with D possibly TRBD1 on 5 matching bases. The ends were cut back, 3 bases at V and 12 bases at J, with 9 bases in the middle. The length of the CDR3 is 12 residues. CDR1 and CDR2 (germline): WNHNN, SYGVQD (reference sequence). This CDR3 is CASSDPQGPLHF. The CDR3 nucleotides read TGCGCCAGCAGTGACCCCCAGGGACCCCTCCACTTT.

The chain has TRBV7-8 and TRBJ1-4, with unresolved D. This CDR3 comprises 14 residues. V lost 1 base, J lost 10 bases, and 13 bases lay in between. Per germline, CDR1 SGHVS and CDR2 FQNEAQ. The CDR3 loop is CASSLEPSEGKLFF. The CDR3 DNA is TGTGCCAGCAGCTTAGAACCATCGGAGGGAAAACTGTTTTTT.

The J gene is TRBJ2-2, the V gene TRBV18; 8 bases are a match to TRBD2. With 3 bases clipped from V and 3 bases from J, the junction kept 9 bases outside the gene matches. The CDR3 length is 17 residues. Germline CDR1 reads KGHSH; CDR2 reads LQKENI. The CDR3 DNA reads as TGTGCCAGCTCACCGATTAGCGGGGCGTCGGACACCGGGGAGCTGTTTTTT. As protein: CASSPISGASDTGELFF.

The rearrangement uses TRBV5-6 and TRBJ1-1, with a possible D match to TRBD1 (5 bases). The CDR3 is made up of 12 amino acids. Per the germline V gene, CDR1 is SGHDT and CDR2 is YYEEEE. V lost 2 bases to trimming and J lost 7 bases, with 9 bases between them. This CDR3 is CASSFRGNEAFF. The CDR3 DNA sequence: TGTGCCAGCAGCTTTCGGGGGAATGAAGCTTTCTTT.

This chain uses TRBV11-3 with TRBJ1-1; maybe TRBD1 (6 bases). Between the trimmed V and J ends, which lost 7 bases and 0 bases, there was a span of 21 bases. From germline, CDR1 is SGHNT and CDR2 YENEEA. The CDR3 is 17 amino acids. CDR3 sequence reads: CASIHPQGRGLNTEAFF. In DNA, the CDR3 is TGTGCCAGCATCCACCCGCAGGGGCGCGGCCTGAACACTGAAGCTTTCTTT.